This TCR beta chain derives from a study of PD-L1 blockade in urothelial cancer. Between the trimmed V and J ends, which lost 4 bases and 8 bases, there was a span of 14 bases. The CDR3 sequence is 12 residues long. The V gene's germline CDR1 is GTSNPN and CDR2 SVGIG (reference sequence). The time point is: peripheral blood 6 weeks after treatment start. Here immunoSEQ multiplex PCR was the method, and the copy in TCRdb shows in-frame clones only, minus some. The table includes 95,000 to 150,000 clones, around 86% detected once. Specimen: PBMCs, collected around atezolizumab (anti-PD-L1) treatment. The source is a man aged 50 to 59 with urothelial cancer. V and J are TRBV30 and TRBJ1-1; D is ambiguous. The CDR3 coding sequence is TGTGCCTGGACCCTTCCGAGGGCGGAAGCTTTCTTT. It yields the protein CAWTLPRAEAFF. Full variable domain (outside the CDR3, taken from reference TRBV30 and TRBJ1-1): SQTIHQWPATLVQPVGSPLSLECTVEGTSNPNLYWYRQAAGRGLQLLFYSVGIGQISSEVPQNLSASRPQDRQFILSSKKLLLSDSGFYLCAWTLPRAEAFFGQGTRLTVV.